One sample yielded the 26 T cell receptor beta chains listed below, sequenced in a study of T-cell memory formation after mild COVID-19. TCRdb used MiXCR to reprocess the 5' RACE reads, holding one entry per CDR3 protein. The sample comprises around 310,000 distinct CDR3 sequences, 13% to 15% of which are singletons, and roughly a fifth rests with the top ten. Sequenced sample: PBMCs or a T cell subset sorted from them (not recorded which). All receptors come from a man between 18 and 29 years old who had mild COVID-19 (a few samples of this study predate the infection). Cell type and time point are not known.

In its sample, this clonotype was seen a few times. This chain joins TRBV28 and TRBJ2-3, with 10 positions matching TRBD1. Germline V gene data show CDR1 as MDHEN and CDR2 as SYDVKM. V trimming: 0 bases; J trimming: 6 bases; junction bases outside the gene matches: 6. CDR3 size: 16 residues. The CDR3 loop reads CASSLWGTGEGDTQYF. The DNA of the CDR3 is TGTGCCAGCAGTTTATGGGGGACAGGGGAAGGGGATACGCAGTATTTT.

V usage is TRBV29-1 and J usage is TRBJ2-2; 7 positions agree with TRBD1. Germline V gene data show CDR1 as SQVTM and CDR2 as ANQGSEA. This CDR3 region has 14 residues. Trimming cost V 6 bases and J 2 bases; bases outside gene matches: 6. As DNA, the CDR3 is TGCAGCGTAACAGACAGGGACAACACCGGGGAGCTGTTTTTT. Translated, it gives CSVTDRDNTGELFF.

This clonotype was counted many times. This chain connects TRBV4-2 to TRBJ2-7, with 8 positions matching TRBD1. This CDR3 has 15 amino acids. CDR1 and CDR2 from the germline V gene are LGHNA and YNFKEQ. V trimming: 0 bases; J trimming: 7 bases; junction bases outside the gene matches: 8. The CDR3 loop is CASSQDKGQVREQYF. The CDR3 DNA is TGTGCCAGCAGCCAAGATAAGGGACAGGTCAGAGAGCAGTACTTC.

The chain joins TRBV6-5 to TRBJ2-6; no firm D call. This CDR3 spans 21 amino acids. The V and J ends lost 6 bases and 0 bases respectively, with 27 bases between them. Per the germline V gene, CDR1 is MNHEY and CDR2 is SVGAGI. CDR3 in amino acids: CASSPNRAIPPPLSGANVLTF. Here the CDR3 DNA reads TGTGCCAGCAGCCCCAACCGGGCGATTCCACCCCCACTCTCTGGGGCCAACGTCCTGACTTTC.

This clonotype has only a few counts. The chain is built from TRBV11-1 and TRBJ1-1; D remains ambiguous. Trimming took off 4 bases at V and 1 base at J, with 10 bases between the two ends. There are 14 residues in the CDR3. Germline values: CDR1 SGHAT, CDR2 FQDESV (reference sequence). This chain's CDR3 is CASSSLDWNTEAFF. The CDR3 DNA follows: TGTGCCAGCAGCTCCCTAGACTGGAACACTGAAGCTTTCTTT.

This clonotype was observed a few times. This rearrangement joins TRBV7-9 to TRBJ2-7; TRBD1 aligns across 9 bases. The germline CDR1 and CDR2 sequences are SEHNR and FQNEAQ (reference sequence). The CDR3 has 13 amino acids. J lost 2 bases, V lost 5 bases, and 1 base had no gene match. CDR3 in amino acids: CASSGQGPYEQYV. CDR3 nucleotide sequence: TGTGCCAGCAGCGGACAGGGGCCCTACGAGCAGTACGTC.

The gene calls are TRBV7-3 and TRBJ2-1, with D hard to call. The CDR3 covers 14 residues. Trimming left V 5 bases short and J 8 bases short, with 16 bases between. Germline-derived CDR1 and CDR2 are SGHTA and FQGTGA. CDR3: CASSPTLAEDEQFF. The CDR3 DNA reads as TGTGCCAGCAGCCCTACCCTCGCCGAGGATGAGCAGTTCTTC.

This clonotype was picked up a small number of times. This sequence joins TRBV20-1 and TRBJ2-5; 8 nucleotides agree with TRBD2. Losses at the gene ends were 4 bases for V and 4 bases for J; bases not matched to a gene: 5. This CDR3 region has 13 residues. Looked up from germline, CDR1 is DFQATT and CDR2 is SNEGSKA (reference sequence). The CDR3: CSATPGGGETQYF. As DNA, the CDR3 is TGCAGTGCTACCCCCGGGGGGGGAGAGACCCAGTACTTC.

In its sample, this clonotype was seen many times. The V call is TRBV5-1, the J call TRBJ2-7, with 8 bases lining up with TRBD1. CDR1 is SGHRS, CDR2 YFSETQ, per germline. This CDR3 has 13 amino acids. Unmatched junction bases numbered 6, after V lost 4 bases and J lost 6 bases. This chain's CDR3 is CASSPGQGGEQYF. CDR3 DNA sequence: TGCGCCAGCAGCCCCGGACAGGGAGGCGAGCAGTACTTC.

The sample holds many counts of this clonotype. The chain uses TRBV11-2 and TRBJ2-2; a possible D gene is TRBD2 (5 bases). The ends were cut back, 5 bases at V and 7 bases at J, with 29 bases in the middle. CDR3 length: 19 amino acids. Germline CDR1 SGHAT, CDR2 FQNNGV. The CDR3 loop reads CASSIDFEGLGLAVGELFF. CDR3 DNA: TGTGCCAGCAGCATTGACTTTGAGGGCCTGGGATTGGCAGTCGGGGAGCTGTTTTTT.

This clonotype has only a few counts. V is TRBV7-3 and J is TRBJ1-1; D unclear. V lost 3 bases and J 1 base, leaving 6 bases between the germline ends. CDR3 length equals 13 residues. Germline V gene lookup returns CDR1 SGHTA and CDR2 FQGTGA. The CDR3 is CASSFLANTEAFF. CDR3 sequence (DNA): TGTGCCAGCAGCTTTTTGGCGAACACTGAAGCTTTCTTT. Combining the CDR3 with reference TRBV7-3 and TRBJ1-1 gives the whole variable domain GAGVSQTPSNKVTEKGKYVELRCDPISGHTALYWYRQSLGQGPEFLIYFQGTGAADDSGLPNDRFFAVRPEGSVSTLKIQRTERGDSAVYLCASSFLANTEAFFGQGTRLTVV.

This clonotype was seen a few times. The CDR3 DNA reads TGTGCCAGCAGTTCTCCAGGGGGAAGCACAGATACGCAGTATTTT. Its protein is CASSSPGGSTDTQYF. This chain uses TRBV27 with TRBJ2-3, with TRBD1 matching over 7 bases. CDR3 length equals 15 residues. Germline assignment: CDR1 MNHEY and CDR2 SMNVEV (reference sequence). V trimming: 4 bases; J trimming: 0 bases; junction bases outside the gene matches: 4.

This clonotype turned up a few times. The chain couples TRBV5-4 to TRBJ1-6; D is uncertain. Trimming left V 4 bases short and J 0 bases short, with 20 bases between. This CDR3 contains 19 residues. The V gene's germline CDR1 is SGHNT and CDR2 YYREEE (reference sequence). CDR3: CASSLVAGSSSSYNSPLHF. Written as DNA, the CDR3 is TGTGCCAGCAGCCTCGTTGCCGGGTCTTCGAGCTCCTATAATTCACCCCTCCACTTT. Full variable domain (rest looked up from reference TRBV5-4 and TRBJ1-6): ETGVTQSPTHLIKTRGQQVTLRCSSQSGHNTVSWYQQALGQGPQFIFQYYREEENGRGNFPPRFSGLQFPNYSSELNVNALELDDSALYLCASSLVAGSSSSYNSPLHFGNGTRLTVT.

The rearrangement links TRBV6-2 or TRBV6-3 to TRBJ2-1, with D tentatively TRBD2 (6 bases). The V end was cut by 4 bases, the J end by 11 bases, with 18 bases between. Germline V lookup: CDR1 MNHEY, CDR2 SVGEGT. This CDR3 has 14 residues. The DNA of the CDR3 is TGTGCCAGCAGTTTAACCGGGACTTTGAATAAGCAGTTCTTC. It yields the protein CASSLTGTLNKQFF.

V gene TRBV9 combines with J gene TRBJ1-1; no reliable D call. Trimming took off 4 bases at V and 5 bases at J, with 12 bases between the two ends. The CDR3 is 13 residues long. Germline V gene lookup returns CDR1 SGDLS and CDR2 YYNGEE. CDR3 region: CASSPLRGTEAFF. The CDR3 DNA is TGTGCCAGCAGCCCCCTGCGTGGGACTGAAGCTTTCTTT.

The CDR3 is CATSDHITDTQYF. The CDR3, as DNA: TGTGCCACCAGTGATCATATAACAGATACGCAGTATTTT. This sequence joins TRBV24-1 and TRBJ2-3; D ambiguous. The germline gives CDR1 KGHDR, CDR2 SFDVKD. There are 13 residues in the CDR3. The V end was cut by 3 bases, the J end by 3 bases, with 6 bases between.

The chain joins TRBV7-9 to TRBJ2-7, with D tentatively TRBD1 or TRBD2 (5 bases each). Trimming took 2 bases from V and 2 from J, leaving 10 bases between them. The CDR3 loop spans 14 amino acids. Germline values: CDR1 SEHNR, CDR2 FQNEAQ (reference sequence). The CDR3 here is CASSLNGDPYEQYF. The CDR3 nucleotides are TGTGCCAGCAGCTTAAACGGGGACCCCTACGAGCAGTACTTC.

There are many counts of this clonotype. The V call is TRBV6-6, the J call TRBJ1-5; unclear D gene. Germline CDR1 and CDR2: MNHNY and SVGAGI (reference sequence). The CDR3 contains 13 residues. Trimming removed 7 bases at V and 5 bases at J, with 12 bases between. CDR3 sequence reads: CASTERTDQPQHF. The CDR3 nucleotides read TGTGCCAGCACAGAGAGAACCGATCAGCCCCAGCATTTT.

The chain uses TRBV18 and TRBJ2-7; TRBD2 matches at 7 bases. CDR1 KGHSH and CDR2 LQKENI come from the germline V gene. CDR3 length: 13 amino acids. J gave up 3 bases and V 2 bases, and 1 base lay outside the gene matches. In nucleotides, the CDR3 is TGTGCCAGCTCACCAGGGGAGGGCTACGAGCAGTACGTC. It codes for CASSPGEGYEQYV.

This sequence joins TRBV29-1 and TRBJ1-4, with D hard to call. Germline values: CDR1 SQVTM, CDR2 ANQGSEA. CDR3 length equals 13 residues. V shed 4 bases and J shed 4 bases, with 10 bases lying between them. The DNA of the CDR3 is TGCAGCGTTGGTGGCAGCCTTAATGAAAAACTGTTTTTT. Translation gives CSVGGSLNEKLFF.

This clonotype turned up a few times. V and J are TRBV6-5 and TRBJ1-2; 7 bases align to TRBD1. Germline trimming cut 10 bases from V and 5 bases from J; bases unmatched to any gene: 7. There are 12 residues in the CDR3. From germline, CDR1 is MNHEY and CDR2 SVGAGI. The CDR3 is CATRQGSYGYTF. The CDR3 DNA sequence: TGTGCCACAAGACAGGGCTCATATGGCTACACCTTC.

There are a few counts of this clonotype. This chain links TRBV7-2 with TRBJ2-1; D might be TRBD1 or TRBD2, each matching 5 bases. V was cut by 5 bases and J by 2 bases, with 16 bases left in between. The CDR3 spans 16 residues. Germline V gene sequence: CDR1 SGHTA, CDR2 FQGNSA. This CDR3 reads CASSKTPGAPYNEQFF. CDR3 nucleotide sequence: TGTGCCAGCAGCAAAACCCCCGGGGCTCCCTACAATGAGCAGTTCTTC. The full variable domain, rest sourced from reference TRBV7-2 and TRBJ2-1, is GAGVSQSPSNKVTEKGKDVELRCDPISGHTALYWYRQSLGQGLEFLIYFQGNSAPDKSGLPSDRFSAERTGGSVSTLTIQRTQQEDSAVYLCASSKTPGAPYNEQFFGPGTRLTVL.

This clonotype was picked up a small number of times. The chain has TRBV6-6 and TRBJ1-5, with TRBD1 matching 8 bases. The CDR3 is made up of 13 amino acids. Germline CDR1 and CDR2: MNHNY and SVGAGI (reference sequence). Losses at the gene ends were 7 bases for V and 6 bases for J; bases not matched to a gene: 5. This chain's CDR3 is CASTDREGQPQHF. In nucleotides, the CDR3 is TGTGCCAGCACGGACAGGGAAGGTCAGCCCCAGCATTTT.

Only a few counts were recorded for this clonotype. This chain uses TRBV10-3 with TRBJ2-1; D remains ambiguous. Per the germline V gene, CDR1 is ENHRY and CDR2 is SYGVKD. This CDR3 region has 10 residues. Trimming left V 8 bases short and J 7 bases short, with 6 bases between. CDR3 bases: TGTGCCATCGGGTCTAATGAGCAGTTCTTC. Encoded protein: CAIGSNEQFF.

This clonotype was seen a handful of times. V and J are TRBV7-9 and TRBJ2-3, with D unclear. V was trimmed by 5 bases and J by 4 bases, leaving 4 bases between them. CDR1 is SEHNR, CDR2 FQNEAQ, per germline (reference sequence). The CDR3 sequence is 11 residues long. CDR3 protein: CASSPPDTQYF. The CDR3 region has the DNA TGTGCCAGCAGCCCCCCAGATACGCAGTATTTT.

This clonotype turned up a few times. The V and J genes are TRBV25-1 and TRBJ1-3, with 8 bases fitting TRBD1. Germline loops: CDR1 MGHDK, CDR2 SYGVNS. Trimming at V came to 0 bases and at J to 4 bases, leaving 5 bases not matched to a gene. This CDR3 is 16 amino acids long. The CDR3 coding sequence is TGTGCCAGCAGTGAATACCCAGGGGGCGACGGAAACACCATATATTTT. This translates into CASSEYPGGDGNTIYF.